Sequencing of this T cell receptor beta chain was carried out in a study of cytomegalovirus exposure and HLA in healthy donors. Study context: Ancestry clustering placed about 86% of around 400 genotyped donors in the Caucasian-associated cluster.

J was trimmed by 7 bases and V by 6 bases; bases with no gene match: 12. This CDR3 has 15 amino acids. Per the germline V gene, CDR1 is GTSNPN and CDR2 is SVGIG (reference sequence). This clone was recorded a few times. 60 Vbeta and 13 Jbeta primers were used in PCR. Profiled with immunoSEQ multiplex PCR; TCRdb holds only in-frame clones, not every one. The table has roughly 150,000 clones, approximately 88% seen once. The clonotype was recovered from a woman under 30 in good health and CMV-seronegative. The rearrangement uses TRBV30 and TRBJ1-6, with 7 bases that match TRBD1. Material: PBMCs. CDR3 in amino acids: CACKSPGGGNSPLHF. CDR3 DNA sequence: TGTGCCTGCAAATCACCAGGGGGAGGCAATTCACCCCTCCACTTT.